This T cell receptor beta chain emerged from a study of beta chain bispecific antibodies for T cell cancers. This clonotype came up many times. Antigen: not known. Findings and caveats of the study: In these mixed samples, most targeted TRBV reads derived from the leukemia cell line.

TCRdb re-called the 5' RACE reads with MiXCR, one entry per CDR3 protein. The data hold just over 20,000 distinct CDR3 sequences, with under 3% observed a single time. T cells were expanded from blood mononuclear cells for 2 to 4 days with anti-CD3 OKT3 or CD3/CD28 beads. Germline CDR1 reads ENHRY; CDR2 reads SYGVKD. CDR3 length: 17 amino acids. The trim removed 0 bases at V and 6 bases at J, leaving 9 bases unmatched. The TCR comes from a human donor in good health. Some clones in this sample may be carry-over from other donors' samples. The sequenced sample consisted of healthy donor T cells cultured with leukemia cells. This chain connects TRBV10-3 to TRBJ2-1; 9 nucleotides line up with TRBD2. CDR3 sequence: CAISESRASGDRNEQFF. The CDR3, as DNA: TGTGCCATCAGTGAGTCCAGAGCTAGCGGGGACCGCAATGAGCAGTTCTTC.